Presented here are 15 T cell receptor beta chains from one specimen sequenced in a study of T cells in Graves' hyperthyroidism and ophthalmopathy. Researchers amplified the TCR beta CDR3 regions from RNA transcripts. The HTBI primer set served for first-round RT-PCR of the TCR CDR3. MiXCR was run by TCRdb on the multiplex PCR reads, yielding one entry per CDR3 protein. Here the sample spans more than 500,000 distinct CDR3 sequences, roughly 14% being singletons. What was sequenced was blood. The receptor source for this set is a middle-aged woman with Graves' ophthalmopathy.

V usage is TRBV28 and J usage is TRBJ1-5; D is unclear. V lost 5 bases to trimming and J lost 4 bases, with 24 bases between them. CDR3 length: 18 residues. The germline CDR1 and CDR2 sequences are MDHEN and SYDVKM. The CDR3, as DNA: TGTGCCAGCAGTCTCCCCGGTAGAGGGTGTATTGGGAATCAGCCCCAGCATTTT. This gives the protein CASSLPGRGCIGNQPQHF.

In this sample, this clonotype turned up many times. The rearrangement uses TRBV27 and TRBJ2-7; no clear D. The germline gives CDR1 MNHEY, CDR2 SMNVEV (reference sequence). The CDR3 covers 14 residues. With 0 bases removed from V and 5 bases from J, the gap between germline ends came to 11 bases. The CDR3 here is CASSLSQAVDEQYF. The CDR3 nucleotides read TGTGCCAGCAGTTTATCGCAGGCGGTCGACGAGCAGTACTTC.

This clonotype was picked up many times. The chain links TRBV24-1 to TRBJ1-2, with D perhaps TRBD1 (5 bases). V lost 9 bases, J lost 4 bases, and 17 bases lay in between. This CDR3 region has 14 residues. CDR1 is KGHDR, CDR2 SFDVKD, per germline. The CDR3 is CATLWKGGGYGYTF. CDR3 bases: TGTGCCACCCTCTGGAAGGGTGGGGGCTATGGCTACACCTTC.

This clonotype has at least ten counts. The gene calls are TRBV6-5 and TRBJ1-2, with D perhaps TRBD1 (5 bases). This CDR3 spans 14 amino acids. Germline CDR1 reads MNHEY; CDR2 reads SVGAGI. V shed 2 bases and J shed 5 bases, with 12 bases lying between them. This chain's CDR3 is CASSYEGRTYGYTF. CDR3 nucleotides: TGTGCCAGCAGTTACGAGGGACGGACGTATGGCTACACCTTC.

V usage is TRBV10-2 and J usage is TRBJ2-2; TRBD2 agrees at 7 bases. The CDR3 sequence is 16 residues long. Per germline, CDR1 WSHSY and CDR2 SAAADI. The ends lost 4 bases at V and 2 bases at J; junction bases unmatched: 7. CDR3 sequence: CASSVGLAVNTGELFF. In nucleotides, the CDR3 is TGCGCCAGCAGTGTTGGTCTAGCGGTAAACACCGGGGAGCTGTTTTTT.

The rearrangement uses TRBV6-1 and TRBJ2-7; D remains ambiguous. CDR3 length equals 14 residues. V was shortened by 2 bases and J by 3 bases, with 11 bases between the two germline ends. Per the germline V gene, CDR1 is MNHNS and CDR2 is SASEGT. As DNA, the CDR3 is TGTGCCAGCAGTGAAACTCCAGGCCGCTACGAGCAGTACTTC. Its protein product is CASSETPGRYEQYF.

A note on this clonotype: This may arise from a read error, as a much more abundant clone is one base away. V gene TRBV4-1 combines with J gene TRBJ1-5; no reliable D call. The CDR3 contains 16 residues. Germline CDR1 and CDR2: MGHRA and YSYEKL. Trimming took 0 bases from V and 0 from J, leaving 9 bases between them. The CDR3: CASSQEVLYSNQPQHF. The CDR3 region has the DNA TGCGCCAGCAGCCAAGAGGTCCTCTATAGCAATCAGCCCCAGCATTTT.

This clonotype was seen ten or more times. V and J are TRBV7-3 and TRBJ1-1; TRBD1 is a possible D gene (5 bases). Trimming left V 5 bases short and J 0 bases short, with 16 bases between. Germline V lookup: CDR1 SGHTA, CDR2 FQGTGA. The CDR3 runs 16 residues. CDR3 in DNA: TGTGCCAGCAGCCTCGAGGGACGTCCCTTGAACACTGAAGCTTTCTTT. Translating it yields CASSLEGRPLNTEAFF. Supplemented by reference TRBV7-3 and TRBJ1-1, the full variable domain reads GAGVSQTPSNKVTEKGKYVELRCDPISGHTALYWYRQSLGQGPEFLIYFQGTGAADDSGLPNDRFFAVRPEGSVSTLKIQRTERGDSAVYLCASSLEGRPLNTEAFFGQGTRLTVV.

This clonotype appeared many times. The chain employs TRBV2 and TRBJ1-2; no reliable D call. Per the germline V gene, CDR1 is SNHLY and CDR2 is FYNNEI. This CDR3 has 12 amino acids. V lost 3 bases to trimming and J lost 8 bases, with 10 bases between them. DNA of the CDR3: TGTGCCAGCAGTGAGGGAGCATGGGGCTACACCTTC. Protein product: CASSEGAWGYTF.

This clonotype has a count of ten or more. The CDR3 is CASSQSSGGDYEQYF. CDR3 sequence (DNA): TGCGCCAGCAGCCAATCGTCTGGGGGTGACTACGAGCAGTACTTC. The J gene is TRBJ2-7, the V gene TRBV4-3; D tentatively fits TRBD1 or TRBD2 (5 bases each). Germline lookup yields CDR1 LGHNA and CDR2 YSLEER. Between the trimmed V and J ends, which lost 2 bases and 3 bases, there was a span of 14 bases. This CDR3 has 15 residues.

Details on this clonotype: A read error may account for a junction end that differs from germline. The chain's CDR3 is CAISLAGGSSYEQYF. CDR3 in DNA: TGTGCCATCAGCTTAGCGGGCGGGAGCTCCTACGAGCAGTACTTC. The chain couples TRBV7-8 to TRBJ2-7, with 7 bases that match TRBD2. Germline CDR1 is SGHVS and CDR2 is FQNEAQ. This CDR3 contains 15 residues.

This clonotype was observed at least ten times. This chain connects TRBV2 to TRBJ2-7; 12 bases agree with TRBD1. The CDR3 spans 16 residues. CDR1 and CDR2 (germline): SNHLY, FYNNEI. With 10 bases clipped from V and 6 bases from J, the junction kept 16 bases outside the gene matches. The CDR3 sequence is CATKDRDRGLLGEQYF. The DNA of the CDR3 is TGTGCCACCAAAGATCGGGACAGGGGGCTGTTGGGCGAGCAGTACTTC.

This clonotype was seen many times. This chain uses TRBV7-9 with TRBJ2-7; D gene uncertain. Germline CDR1 is SEHNR and CDR2 is FQNEAQ (reference sequence). The CDR3 runs 15 residues. V lost 6 bases to trimming and J lost 0 bases, with 15 bases between them. CDR3 sequence reads: CASRLLGSPSYEQYF. The DNA for the CDR3 is TGTGCCAGCAGACTACTGGGATCCCCCTCCTACGAGCAGTACTTC.

The chain is built from TRBV12-3 or TRBV12-4 and TRBJ2-7, with 9 bases that match TRBD2. The J segment lost 3 bases and the V segment lost 6 bases, leaving 3 bases of the junction unmatched. CDR3 size: 13 residues. The CDR3 reads CASRVSGSYEQYF. As DNA, the CDR3 is TGTGCCAGCAGAGTTAGCGGGAGCTACGAGCAGTACTTC.

The chain is built from TRBV2 and TRBJ2-7, with a tentative D call TRBD2 (5 bases). This CDR3 has 14 residues. Trimming stripped 2 bases from V and 6 bases from J, with 14 bases between. Germline lookup yields CDR1 SNHLY and CDR2 FYNNEI. The CDR3 DNA reads TGTGCCAGCAGTGAAAGCTCCCAACGGGGCGAGCAGTACTTC. Its translation: CASSESSQRGEQYF.